The 4 T cell receptor beta chains reported below all come from one sample, sequenced in a study of early T cells in non-severe SARS-CoV-2 infection. TCRdb analysed the 5' RACE reads with MiXCR anew, one entry per CDR3 protein. The data hold tens of thousands of distinct CDR3 sequences, with more than 10% observed a single time. Sequenced input: whole blood. The receptor source for this set is an adult who was a healthcare worker with PCR-confirmed SARS-CoV-2 infection or an uninfected control (not recorded which).

In this sample, this clonotype turned up many times. The chain joins TRBV5-1 to TRBJ2-3; perhaps TRBD2 as D (5 bases). The CDR3 contains 14 residues. Trimming pared 4 bases from V and 4 bases from J, leaving 13 bases between. Per germline, CDR1 SGHRS and CDR2 YFSETQ. The CDR3 DNA is TGCGCCAGCAGCGGTAGCGTTTTTGCAGATACGCAGTATTTT. It translates to CASSGSVFADTQYF.

This clonotype is a singleton in its sample. This chain joins TRBV20-1 and TRBJ2-5; no definite D call. Germline V lookup: CDR1 DFQATT, CDR2 SNEGSKA (reference sequence). The CDR3 runs to 16 residues. Trimming removed 0 bases at V and 2 bases at J, with 16 bases between. The CDR3 DNA reads TGCAGTGCTAGAGATCCGAAGCACGCACATCAAGAGACCCAGTACTTC. This gives the protein CSARDPKHAHQETQYF.

The sample holds a few counts of this clonotype. The chain joins TRBV10-1 to TRBJ2-2; 9 bases align to TRBD1. V was clipped by 8 bases and J by 6 bases; unmatched bases: 7. Germline V CDR1 and CDR2: WNHNN, SYGVQD (reference sequence). This CDR3 is 14 amino acids long. The CDR3 loop is CASSRTGEAGELFF. The CDR3 nucleotides are TGCGCCAGCTCCCGGACAGGGGAGGCCGGGGAGCTGTTTTTT.

This clonotype was picked up a small number of times. The chain joins TRBV7-9 to TRBJ2-1, with 8 positions matching TRBD2. Trimming cost V 5 bases and J 4 bases; bases outside gene matches: 7. Germline V gene lookup returns CDR1 SEHNR and CDR2 FQNEAQ (reference sequence). The CDR3 is made up of 15 amino acids. The CDR3 region is CASSPRGLEYNEQFF. The CDR3 nucleotides are TGTGCCAGCAGCCCGAGGGGACTAGAGTACAATGAGCAGTTCTTC.